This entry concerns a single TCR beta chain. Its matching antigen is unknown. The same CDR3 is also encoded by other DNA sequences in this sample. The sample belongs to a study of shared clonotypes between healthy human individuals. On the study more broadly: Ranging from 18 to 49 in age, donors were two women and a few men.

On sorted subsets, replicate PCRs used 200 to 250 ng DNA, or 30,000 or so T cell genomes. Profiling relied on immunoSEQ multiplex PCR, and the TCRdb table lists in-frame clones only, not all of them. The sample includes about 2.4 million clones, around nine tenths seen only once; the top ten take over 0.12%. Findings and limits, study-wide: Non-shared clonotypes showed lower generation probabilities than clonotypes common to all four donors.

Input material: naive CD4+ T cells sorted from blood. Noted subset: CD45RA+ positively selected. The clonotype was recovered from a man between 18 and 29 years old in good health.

Here the CDR3 DNA reads TGTGCCAGCAGTTACTCGGGTGGAAACACCATATATTTT. Protein product: CASSYSGGNTIYF. The chain couples TRBV6-5 to TRBJ1-3, with unresolved D. CDR1 is MNHEY, CDR2 SVGAGI, per germline. CDR3 size: 13 residues. V was cut by 0 bases and J by 3 bases, with 3 bases left in between.